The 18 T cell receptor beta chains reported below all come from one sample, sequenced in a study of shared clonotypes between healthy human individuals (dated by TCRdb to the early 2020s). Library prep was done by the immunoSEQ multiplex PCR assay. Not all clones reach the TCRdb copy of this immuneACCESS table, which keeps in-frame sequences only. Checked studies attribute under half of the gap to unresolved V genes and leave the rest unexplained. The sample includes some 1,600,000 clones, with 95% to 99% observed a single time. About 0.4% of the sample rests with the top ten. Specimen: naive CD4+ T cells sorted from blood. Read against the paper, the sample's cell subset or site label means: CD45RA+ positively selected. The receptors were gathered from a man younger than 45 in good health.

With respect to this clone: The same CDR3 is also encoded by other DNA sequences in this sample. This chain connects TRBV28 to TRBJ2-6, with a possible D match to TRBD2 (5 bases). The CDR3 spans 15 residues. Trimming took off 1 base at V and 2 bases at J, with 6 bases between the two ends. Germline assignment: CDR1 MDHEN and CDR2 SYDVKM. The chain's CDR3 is CASSLSGAGANVLTF. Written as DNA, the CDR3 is TGTGCCAGCAGTTTATCCGGGGCTGGGGCCAACGTCCTGACTTTC.

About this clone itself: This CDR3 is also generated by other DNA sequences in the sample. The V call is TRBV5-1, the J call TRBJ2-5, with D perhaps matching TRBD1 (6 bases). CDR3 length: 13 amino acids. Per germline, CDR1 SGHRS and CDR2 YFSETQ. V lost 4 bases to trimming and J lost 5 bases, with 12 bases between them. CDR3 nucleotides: TGCGCCAGCAGCCTAGGGGGTACGGAGACCCAGTACTTC. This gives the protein CASSLGGTETQYF.

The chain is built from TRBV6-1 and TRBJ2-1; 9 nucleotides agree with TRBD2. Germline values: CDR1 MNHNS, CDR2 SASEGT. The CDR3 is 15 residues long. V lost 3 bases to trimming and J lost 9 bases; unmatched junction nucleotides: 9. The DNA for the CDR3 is TGTGCCAGCAGTGATCTAGCGGGACGTTATAGTGAGCAGTTCTTC. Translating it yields CASSDLAGRYSEQFF.

The CDR3: CASSGDTGELFF. CDR3 bases: TGTGCCAGCAGCGGGGACACCGGGGAGCTGTTTTTT. V gene TRBV6-5 combines with J gene TRBJ2-2, with D perhaps matching TRBD2 (5 bases). V shed 6 bases and J shed 3 bases, with 5 bases lying between them. CDR3 length: 12 amino acids. The V gene's germline CDR1 is MNHEY and CDR2 SVGAGI.

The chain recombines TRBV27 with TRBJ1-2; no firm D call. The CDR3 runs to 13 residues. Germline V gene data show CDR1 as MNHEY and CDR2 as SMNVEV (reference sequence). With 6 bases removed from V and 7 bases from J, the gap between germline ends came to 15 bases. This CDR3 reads CASSPLGSGGYTF. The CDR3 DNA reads TGTGCCAGCAGCCCTCTCGGTTCGGGTGGCTACACCTTC.

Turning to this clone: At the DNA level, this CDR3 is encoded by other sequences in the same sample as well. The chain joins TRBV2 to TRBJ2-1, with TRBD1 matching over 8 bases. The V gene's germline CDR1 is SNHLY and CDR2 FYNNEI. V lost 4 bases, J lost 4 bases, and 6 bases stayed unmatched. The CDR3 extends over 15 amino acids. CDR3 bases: TGTGCCAGCAGTGCTACAGGGGGAACTTACAATGAGCAGTTCTTC. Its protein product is CASSATGGTYNEQFF.

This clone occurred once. The CDR3 nucleotides read TGTGCCACCAGCAGAGGGGCCGGGGAGACCCAGTACTTC. Translated: CATSRGAGETQYF. The chain has TRBV15 and TRBJ2-5; D uncertain. CDR1 LNHNV and CDR2 YYDKDF come from the germline V gene (reference sequence). This CDR3 contains 13 residues. Deletions cut 1 base from V and 5 bases from J, with 8 bases between.

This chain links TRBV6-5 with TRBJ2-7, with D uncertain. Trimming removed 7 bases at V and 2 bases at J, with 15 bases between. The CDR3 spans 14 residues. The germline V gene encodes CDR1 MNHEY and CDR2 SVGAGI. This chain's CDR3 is CASTSRKLTYEQYF. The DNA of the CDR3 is TGTGCCAGCACCTCCCGAAAACTAACCTACGAGCAGTACTTC.

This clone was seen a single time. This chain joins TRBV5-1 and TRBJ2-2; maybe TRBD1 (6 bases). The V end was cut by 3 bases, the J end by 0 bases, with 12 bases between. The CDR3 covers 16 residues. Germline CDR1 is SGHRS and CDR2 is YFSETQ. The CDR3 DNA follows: TGCGCCAGCAGCTACCCGGGACAATCGAACACCGGGGAGCTGTTTTTT. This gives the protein CASSYPGQSNTGELFF.

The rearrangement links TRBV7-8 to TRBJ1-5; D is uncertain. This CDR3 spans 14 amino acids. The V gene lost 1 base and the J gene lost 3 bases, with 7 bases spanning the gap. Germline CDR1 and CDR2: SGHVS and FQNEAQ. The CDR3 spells CASSLGQNNQPQHF. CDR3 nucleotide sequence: TGTGCCAGCAGCTTAGGTCAGAACAATCAGCCCCAGCATTTT.

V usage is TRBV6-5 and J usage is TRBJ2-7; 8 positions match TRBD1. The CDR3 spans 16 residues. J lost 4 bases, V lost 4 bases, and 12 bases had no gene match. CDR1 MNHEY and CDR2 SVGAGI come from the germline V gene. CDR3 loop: CASSSYRGTRRYEQYF. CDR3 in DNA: TGTGCCAGCAGTTCTTACAGGGGGACGCGGAGGTACGAGCAGTACTTC.

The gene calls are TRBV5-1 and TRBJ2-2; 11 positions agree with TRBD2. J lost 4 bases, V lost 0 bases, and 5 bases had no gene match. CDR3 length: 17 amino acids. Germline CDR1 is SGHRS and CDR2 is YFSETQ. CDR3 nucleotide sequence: TGCGCCAGCAGCTTGGAACTAGCGGGAGATGTCACCGGGGAGCTGTTTTTT. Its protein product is CASSLELAGDVTGELFF.

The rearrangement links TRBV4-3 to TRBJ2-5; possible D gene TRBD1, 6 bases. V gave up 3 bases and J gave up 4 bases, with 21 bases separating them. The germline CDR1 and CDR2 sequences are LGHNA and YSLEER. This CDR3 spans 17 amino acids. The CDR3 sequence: CASSHPKGQFVLETQYF. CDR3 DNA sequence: TGCGCCAGCAGCCATCCTAAAGGACAGTTCGTTCTAGAGACCCAGTACTTC.

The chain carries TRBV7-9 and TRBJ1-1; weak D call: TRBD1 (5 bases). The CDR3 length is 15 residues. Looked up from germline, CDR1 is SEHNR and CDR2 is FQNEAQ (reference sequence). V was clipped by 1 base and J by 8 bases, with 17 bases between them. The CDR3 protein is CASSLGLGGRQEAFF. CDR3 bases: TGTGCCAGCAGCTTAGGATTGGGGGGTAGACAGGAAGCTTTCTTT.

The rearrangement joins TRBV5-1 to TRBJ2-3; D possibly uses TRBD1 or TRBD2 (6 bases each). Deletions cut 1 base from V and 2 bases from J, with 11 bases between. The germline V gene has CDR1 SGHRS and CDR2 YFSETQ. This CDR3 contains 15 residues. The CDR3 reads CASSLMGGNTDTQYF. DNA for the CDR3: TGCGCCAGCAGCTTGATGGGGGGCAACACAGATACGCAGTATTTT.

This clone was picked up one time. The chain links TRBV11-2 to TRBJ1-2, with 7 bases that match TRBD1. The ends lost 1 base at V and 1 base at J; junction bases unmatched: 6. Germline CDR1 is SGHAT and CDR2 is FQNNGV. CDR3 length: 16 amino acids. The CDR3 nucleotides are TGTGCCAGCAGCTTAGTACCGGGACAGATTAACTATGGCTACACCTTC. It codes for CASSLVPGQINYGYTF.

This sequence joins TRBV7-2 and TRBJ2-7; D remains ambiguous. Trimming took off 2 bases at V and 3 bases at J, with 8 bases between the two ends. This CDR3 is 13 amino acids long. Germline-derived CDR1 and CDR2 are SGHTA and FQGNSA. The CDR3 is CASSLQTDYEQYF. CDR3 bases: TGTGCCAGCAGCTTACAAACAGACTACGAGCAGTACTTC.

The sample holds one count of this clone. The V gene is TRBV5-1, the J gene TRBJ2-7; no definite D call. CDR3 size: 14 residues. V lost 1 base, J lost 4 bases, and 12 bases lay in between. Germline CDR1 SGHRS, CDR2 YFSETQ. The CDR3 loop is CASSLLGNRYEQYF. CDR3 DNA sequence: TGCGCCAGCAGCTTGTTAGGGAATAGGTACGAGCAGTACTTC.